The sequence of this TCR beta chain was determined in a study of spatial heterogeneity in lung cancer (dated by TCRdb to between 2019 and 2020). About the full investigation: Samples were obtained from 72 patients with early-stage, untreated non-small cell lung cancer from the lung TRACERx cohort. Follow-up PBMC samples were sequenced whenever available, and the median time to follow-up was about two years after resection. Beta-chain transcripts were consistently detected in greater numbers than alpha-chain transcripts, which likely reflects a higher abundance of beta-chain transcripts. In the raw uncorrected reads, each unique combination of TCR and UMI appeared on average more than ten times. TCR alpha and beta repertoires were quantitatively compared across multiple tumor regions, matched nontumor lung and blood in non-small cell lung cancer. TCR repertoire features were related to nonsynonymous mutation counts determined by whole-exome sequencing of tumor tissue. Both alpha and beta chains were TCR-sequenced in around 230 tumor regions, roughly 70 matched nontumor lung samples and approximately 50 PBMC samples obtained at surgery. What the research found in general, with its limitations: Only roughly 15 patients were included in comparisons of baseline and follow-up blood repertoires. Ubiquitous expanded tumor TCRs showed up in blood more often at tumor resection than at routine follow-up. Confirming at a functional level the hypothesis that regional TCRs recognize regional mutations was considered to require additional single-cell paired TCR alpha and beta sequencing.

This clonotype was recorded at least ten times. Its antigen is still unknown. Within one base of it there is no much larger clone, and no base qualities were kept. The germline V gene (reference sequence) gives CDR1 as LNHDA and CDR2 as SQIVND. V is reduced by 9 bases and J by 1 base, leaving a spacing of 12 bases between them. The CDR3 covers 14 residues, taking in both the cysteine and the phenylalanine. CDR3 DNA is the only sequence kept; it has 42 bases, read in frame from the first base. Libraries were made using 5' RACE. The instrument given in TCRdb is NextSeq 500. To allow correction of PCR and sequencing errors, the TCR library protocol tagged every TCR cDNA molecule with a unique molecular identifier. Per the original workflow: TCR identification, UMI-based error correction and CDR3 extraction were all carried out with Decombinator tools. Expanded TCRs were defined as those above a frequency of 2 per 1,000, corresponding to the top 1% of the tumor frequency distribution. Rényi diversity was computed with the R vegan package after subsampling each repertoire 100 times to 5,000 TCRs. CDR3 similarity networks were built from amino acid triplet string-kernel similarity, connecting CDR3s with pairwise similarity above 0.82. TCRdb handled the public reads itself, with Q25 trimming in fastp and clone calling in MiXCR, and kept productive beta chains. Rows are unified per CDR3 protein, each entry keeping the most common DNA and genes. In this record, the V and J calls reflect TCRdb's handling and not the investigators' own analysis. The sample yields approximately 70,000 distinct CDR3 sequences; approximately 9% were counted once. Under 2.5% of the sample belongs to the ten largest clones.

Interpreted using the paper, the time point label stands for: blood at routine non-recurrence follow-up after resection. Without any cell sorting, TCR sequencing was performed on whole RNA extracted either from tumor and nontumor lung tissue or from cryopreserved PBMC samples. Only patients with enough RNA available from two or more tumor regions were chosen for TCR sequencing. Here the sequenced sample was PBMCs, taken at follow-up. Recombination connected TRBV19 to TRBJ2-2, with the identity of the D gene unclear. This sequence was found in a female donor with early-stage non-small cell lung cancer. CDR3 reads: CASALGLNTGELFF. The DNA is as follows: TGTGCCAGCGCCTTGGGATTGAACACCGGGGAGCTGTTTTTT.